One TCR beta chain is described in this entry. Its antigen remains unknown. Combining a sample-barcoded 5' primer with a J-beta primer mix, a second PCR ran for 7 to 11 cycles. TCRdb reanalysed the 5' RACE reads using MiXCR and keeps one entry per CDR3 protein. This sample has 1.5 million to 2 million distinct CDR3 sequences, with roughly 27% found just once. This sample was taken from a study of blood T cells in healthy people across ages. Regarding the study as a whole: Naive T cell percentage showed a strong correlation with the diversity of TCR beta.

With V trimmed by 3 bases and J by 8 bases, 6 bases remained unmatched. The CDR3 runs 14 residues. Germline-derived CDR1 and CDR2 are LNHDA and SQIVND (reference sequence). The sequence was obtained from a woman in her 30s in good health. The rearrangement joins TRBV19 to TRBJ1-2; 10 bases are a match to TRBD1. Material: blood. The CDR3 region has the DNA TGTGCCAGTAGTATCGTCGGGACAGGGGACGGCTACACCTTC. As protein: CASSIVGTGDGYTF.